This T cell receptor beta chain came from a study of blood T cell repertoires in COVID-19. With 2 bases removed from V and 5 bases from J, the gap between germline ends came to 9 bases. The CDR3 contains 14 residues. CDR1 is LGHDT and CDR2 is YNNKEL in the germline V gene (reference sequence). This clone occurred once. Only in-frame clones appear in the TCRdb table, and some are missing; sequencing was by immunoSEQ multiplex PCR. Of a few hundred thousand clones in the sample, roughly 88% were seen once. The chain employs TRBV3-1 (or the pseudogene TRBV3-2) and TRBJ1-4; possibly TRBD1 for D (5 bases). The sequencing sample was made of peripheral blood. The TCR originated in a man aged 45 to 65 with active or convalescent COVID-19. CDR3 DNA: TGTGCCAGCAGCCAAATTGCAGGGAATGAAAAACTGTTTTTT. Translation gives CASSQIAGNEKLFF.